This T cell receptor (beta chain) originates from a study of cytomegalovirus exposure and HLA in healthy donors. The donors were part of the roughly 110-subject validation cohort, which stood apart from the approximately 670-subject first cohort. The V gene end was trimmed by 5 bases and the J gene end by 3 bases; junction bases not matched to a gene: 9. Germline V gives CDR1 MNHNS, CDR2 SASEGT. The CDR3 covers 15 residues. Notes on the study in general: Both high specificity and high sensitivity reportedly marked the classifier's diagnosis of cytomegalovirus status. A few of the chains that were CMV-associated were confirmed in vitro to be specific for CMV antigens. Overall, 164 TCR beta chains were annotated as cytomegalovirus-associated.

Sequencing used immunoSEQ multiplex PCR; TCRdb keeps in-frame clones, though not all of them. The data hold 50,000 or so clones, with nearly 95% observed a single time. For this clone: Its antigen remains unidentified.

The sequenced sample was PBMCs. The origin of this receptor is a woman aged 18-35 years in good health and CMV-seropositive. The gene calls are TRBV6-1 and TRBJ2-7, with TRBD1 identical over 8 bases. CDR3 in amino acids: CASSSLGTGFYEQYF. The CDR3 DNA is TGTGCCAGCAGTAGCCTCGGGACAGGATTCTACGAGCAGTACTTC.